The 5 T cell receptor beta chains given below trace back to one sample, sequenced in a study of blood T cell repertoires in COVID-19. The protocol was immunoSEQ multiplex PCR, while the TCRdb copy is restricted to in-frame clones and leaves out a portion. The repertoire holds about 18,000 clones, with nearly 90% as singletons. The sequenced sample consisted of peripheral blood. These receptors were taken from a man in his forties or fifties with active COVID-19.

The chain employs TRBV7-2 and TRBJ1-4; weak D call: TRBD1 (5 bases). V dropped 7 bases and J dropped 8 bases, with 20 bases sitting between them. Germline V gene sequence: CDR1 SGHTA, CDR2 FQGNSA. CDR3 length: 15 residues. DNA of the CDR3: TGTGCCAGCAACTCCCGCCGGGGGGTGCGGGAAAAACTGTTTTTT. Translating gives CASNSRRGVREKLFF.

The chain combines TRBV1 with TRBJ1-2; the table names TRBD1, a call not compared with the DNA. TRBV1 is a pseudogene. The CDR3 loop spans 17 amino acids. In DNA form, the CDR3 reads TGCACCAGCAGCCAAGACAGACAAACAAAAACTAACTATGGCTACACCTTC. The encoded protein is CTSSQDRQTKTNYGYTF.

The rearrangement joins TRBV15 to TRBJ2-1, with 9 bases aligning to TRBD2. This CDR3 comprises 16 residues. Trimming cost V 0 bases and J 7 bases; bases outside gene matches: 7. The V gene's germline CDR1 is LNHNV and CDR2 YYDKDF (reference sequence). CDR3 sequence reads: CATSRDLGTSKNEQFF. The CDR3 DNA reads TGTGCCACCAGCAGAGATCTGGGGACTAGCAAGAATGAGCAGTTCTTC.

This clone was detected only once. The rearrangement joins TRBV4-3 to TRBJ1-2, with D unclear. V was trimmed by 0 bases and J by 13 bases, leaving 21 bases between them. This CDR3 region has 15 residues. CDR1 is LGHNA, CDR2 YSLEER, per germline. CDR3 in DNA: TGCGCCAGCAGCCAAGAATACCCCGGAGTAGGGAGCACCACCTTC. Residues: CASSQEYPGVGSTTF.

J is TRBJ2-1 and V is TRBV6-6, with 7 bases lining up with TRBD2. Germline loops: CDR1 MNHNY, CDR2 SVGAGI (reference sequence). The CDR3 runs to 15 residues. The V gene end was trimmed by 8 bases and the J gene end by 0 bases; junction bases not matched to a gene: 7. CDR3: CASSSGRISYNEQFF. The CDR3 DNA follows: TGTGCCAGCTCTAGCGGACGGATCTCCTACAATGAGCAGTTCTTC.